The 26 T cell receptor beta chains presented below share a single source sample, sequenced in a study of molecular identifiers for immune sequencing clone quantification. TCRdb analysed the PCR reads with MiXCR anew, one entry per CDR3 protein. This table has more than 550,000 distinct CDR3 sequences, about 25% appearing once. Sequenced: naive CD8+ T cells from blood, with Jurkat cell RNA spiked in. Sample subset: FACS-sorted CD8+CD4-CCR7+CD45RA+ naive T cells. All receptors come from a human donor in good health. Some libraries in this study had Jurkat cell RNA spiked in.

This chain joins TRBV19 and TRBJ1-5; D gene ambiguous. V was shortened by 5 bases and J by 0 bases, with 14 bases between the two germline ends. The CDR3 has 16 amino acids. Germline CDR1 reads LNHDA; CDR2 reads SQIVND (reference sequence). The chain's CDR3 is CASSVLLSGSNQPQHF. Written as DNA, the CDR3 is TGTGCCAGTAGTGTTTTACTTTCGGGTAGCAATCAGCCCCAGCATTTT.

This clonotype occurred many times. The chain has TRBV7-2 and TRBJ2-3, with 9 bases identical to TRBD2. Germline-derived CDR1 and CDR2 are SGHTA and FQGNSA. CDR3 size: 16 residues. Trimming removed 5 bases from V and 4 bases from J; junction bases left unmatched: 10. CDR3 region: CASSASSGIGADTQYF. Written as DNA, the CDR3 is TGTGCCAGCAGCGCGTCTAGCGGGATAGGCGCAGATACGCAGTATTTT. The whole variable domain, remainder taken from reference TRBV7-2 and TRBJ2-3, is GAGVSQSPSNKVTEKGKDVELRCDPISGHTALYWYRQSLGQGLEFLIYFQGNSAPDKSGLPSDRFSAERTGGSVSTLTIQRTQQEDSAVYLCASSASSGIGADTQYFGPGTRLTVL.

The chain couples TRBV2 to TRBJ2-1, with TRBD1 identical over 9 bases. The V and J ends lost 6 bases and 6 bases, in that order; junction bases with no gene match: 6. CDR1 is SNHLY, CDR2 FYNNEI, per germline. CDR3 length: 14 residues. The CDR3 spells CASSGGQGPNEQFF. As DNA, the CDR3 is TGTGCCAGCAGCGGGGGACAGGGACCCAATGAGCAGTTCTTC.

The J gene is TRBJ2-3, the V gene TRBV7-9; D might be TRBD2 (5 bases). Germline CDR1 and CDR2: SEHNR and FQNEAQ (reference sequence). The CDR3 contains 16 residues. V lost 2 bases to trimming and J lost 4 bases, with 16 bases between them. The DNA of the CDR3 is TGTGCCAGCAGCTTACCGGGCTCTGAGGGCCCAGATACGCAGTATTTT. This gives the protein CASSLPGSEGPDTQYF.

This clonotype was detected ten times or more. The V gene is TRBV6-2 or TRBV6-3, the J gene TRBJ1-5, with 8 bases identical to TRBD1. The CDR3 is made up of 18 amino acids. Per the germline V gene, CDR1 is MNHEY and CDR2 is SVGEGT. The trim removed 6 bases at V and 0 bases at J, leaving 13 bases unmatched. The CDR3 spells CASSFPGQEIYSNQPQHF. As DNA, the CDR3 is TGTGCCAGCAGCTTCCCGGGACAGGAGATTTATAGCAATCAGCCCCAGCATTTT.

The genes are TRBV7-9 and TRBJ2-7, with D tentatively TRBD2 (5 bases). The germline V and J ends were trimmed by 2 bases and 3 bases, with 8 bases remaining between them. Germline-derived CDR1 and CDR2 are SEHNR and FQNEAQ (reference sequence). The CDR3 runs 13 residues. DNA for the CDR3: TGTGCCAGCAGCTTACGGGGATACTACGAGCAGTACTTC. It yields the protein CASSLRGYYEQYF.

This clonotype was counted only a few times. This chain links TRBV2 with TRBJ2-7; the D gene is possibly TRBD2 (5 bases). This CDR3 region has 18 residues. Germline-derived CDR1 and CDR2 are SNHLY and FYNNEI. Between the trimmed V and J ends, which lost 6 bases and 0 bases, there was a span of 24 bases. CDR3 DNA: TGTGCCAGCAGCGACTTCCGGACGCGGGTAGTCGTCTCCTACGAGCAGTACTTC. Translated: CASSDFRTRVVVSYEQYF.

This chain links TRBV19 with TRBJ1-2, with TRBD1 matching 7 bases. The CDR3 length is 13 residues. Germline V gives CDR1 LNHDA, CDR2 SQIVND (reference sequence). V was clipped by 5 bases and J by 5 bases; unmatched bases: 5. The CDR3 protein is CASSFGTAYGYTF. The CDR3 DNA sequence: TGTGCCAGTAGTTTCGGGACAGCTTATGGCTACACCTTC.

This clonotype was counted ten times or more. This chain joins TRBV6-5 and TRBJ1-1, with D perhaps TRBD1 (5 bases). Trimming left V 6 bases short and J 0 bases short, with 14 bases between. Germline V lookup: CDR1 MNHEY, CDR2 SVGAGI. This CDR3 spans 15 amino acids. CDR3 nucleotide sequence: TGTGCCAGCAGCCGCAGTGGACACCTGAACACTGAAGCTTTCTTT. Encoded protein: CASSRSGHLNTEAFF.

This clonotype was seen ten or more times. V gene TRBV7-9 combines with J gene TRBJ2-6; D is perhaps TRBD1 (6 bases). Germline CDR1 SEHNR, CDR2 FQNEAQ (reference sequence). Deletions cut 6 bases from V and 4 bases from J, with 10 bases between. This CDR3 has 14 amino acids. This CDR3 reads CASRSGTGANVLTF. CDR3 DNA: TGTGCCAGCAGGTCTGGGACAGGGGCCAACGTCCTGACTTTC.

The V and J genes are TRBV5-6 and TRBJ2-7; unclear D gene. The length of the CDR3 is 14 residues. CDR1 and CDR2 from the germline V gene are SGHDT and YYEEEE. V lost 1 base, J lost 7 bases, and 15 bases lay in between. CDR3 nucleotides: TGTGCCAGCAGCTTGTCCGAGAGACGGTTTGAGCAGTACTTC. Translated: CASSLSERRFEQYF.

This clonotype was recorded once. This chain links TRBV3-1 with TRBJ2-2; D unresolved. Germline lookup yields CDR1 LGHDT and CDR2 YNNKEL (reference sequence). The V gene lost 4 bases and the J gene lost 8 bases, with 11 bases spanning the gap. The CDR3 runs to 13 residues. In nucleotides, the CDR3 is TGTGCCAGCAGCCCTGAAGCGTTAGGGGAGCTGTTTTTT. Its protein is CASSPEALGELFF.

In regard to this clonotype: One base away lies a much larger clone, so this may be a sequencing read error. The chain is built from TRBV5-3 and TRBJ2-7; possible D gene TRBD1, 6 bases. TRBV5-3 is placed among ORFs of uncertain function. The CDR3 runs 15 residues. CDR3 in DNA: TGTGCCAGCAGCTTGGTCGCTACAGGGTTCGACGAGCAGTGCTTC. It encodes CASSLVATGFDEQCF.

A note on this clonotype: A much larger clone lies one base from this, so it may be a read error. This chain links TRBV7-9 with TRBJ1-1, with D hard to call. CDR1 and CDR2 from the germline V gene are SEHNR and FQNEAQ (reference sequence). This CDR3 has 12 amino acids. The CDR3 here is CASSLSDTGAFF. The DNA of the CDR3 is TGTGCCAGCAGCTTATCAGACACTGGAGCTTTCTTT.

This clonotype has a count of ten or more. The J gene is TRBJ2-3, the V gene TRBV20-1, with 9 bases matching TRBD1. The CDR3 is made up of 11 amino acids. Trimming took 6 bases from V and 14 from J; bases not matched to a gene: 9. The germline CDR1 and CDR2 sequences are DFQATT and SNEGSKA (reference sequence). CDR3 sequence (DNA): TGCAGTGCCCAGGCAGGGGACAGGGTGTATTTT. Protein sequence: CSAQAGDRVYF.

In its sample, this clonotype was seen many times. The genes are TRBV7-9 and TRBJ2-5; the D is unclear. This CDR3 has 14 amino acids. In germline, CDR1 is SEHNR, CDR2 FQNEAQ (reference sequence). Trimming took off 1 base at V and 1 base at J, with 7 bases between the two ends. DNA for the CDR3: TGTGCCAGCAGCTTAGTTCACAGCCAAGAGACCCAGTACTTC. Translation gives CASSLVHSQETQYF. The full variable domain, its missing parts supplied by reference TRBV7-9 and TRBJ2-5, is DTGVSQNPRHKITKRGQNVTFRCDPISEHNRLYWYRQTLGQGPEFLTYFQNEAQLEKSRLLSDRFSAERPKGSFSTLEIQRTEQGDSAMYLCASSLVHSQETQYFGPGTRLLVL.

This sequence joins TRBV27 and TRBJ2-5; 10 bases fit TRBD2. CDR1 is MNHEY and CDR2 is SMNVEV in the germline V gene (reference sequence). Trimming at V came to 3 bases and at J to 4 bases, leaving 5 bases not matched to a gene. The CDR3 runs 15 residues. The CDR3 region is CASSLGAGGLETQYF. In DNA form, the CDR3 reads TGTGCCAGCAGTTTGGGAGCGGGGGGGCTAGAGACCCAGTACTTC.

This clonotype has a handful of counts. The chain joins TRBV18 to TRBJ2-7; the match to TRBD2 covers 8 bases. CDR3 length: 14 residues. Per germline, CDR1 KGHSH and CDR2 LQKENI. With 3 bases clipped from V and 2 bases from J, the junction kept 3 bases outside the gene matches. The CDR3 loop reads CASSPQREPYEQYF. As DNA, the CDR3 is TGTGCCAGCTCACCCCAGCGGGAGCCCTACGAGCAGTACTTC.

In this sample, this clonotype turned up a few times. V gene TRBV2 combines with J gene TRBJ2-3; the D gene is possibly TRBD1 (6 bases). The CDR3 has 12 amino acids. V was trimmed by 11 bases and J by 4 bases, leaving 13 bases between them. The V gene's germline CDR1 is SNHLY and CDR2 FYNNEI. CDR3 DNA sequence: TGTGCCGGACAGAGGGGCCCAGATACGCAGTATTTT. Its protein is CAGQRGPDTQYF.

This clonotype was detected ten times or more. The CDR3 sequence: CSAGVSSYEQYF. The CDR3 region has the DNA TGCAGCGCAGGGGTCAGCTCCTACGAGCAGTACTTC. V is TRBV20-1 and J is TRBJ2-7; D is possibly TRBD1 (6 bases). The CDR3 totals 12 residues. Per germline, CDR1 DFQATT and CDR2 SNEGSKA (reference sequence).

This clonotype was detected ten times or more. This chain joins TRBV6-2 or TRBV6-3 and TRBJ2-7, with D possibly being TRBD2 (6 bases). V was clipped by 5 bases and J by 4 bases, with 15 bases between them. The germline V gene has CDR1 MNHEY and CDR2 SVGEGT. The length of the CDR3 is 14 residues. CDR3 protein: CASSTGVQTYEQYF. For the CDR3, the DNA is TGTGCCAGCAGTACGGGAGTCCAGACGTACGAGCAGTACTTC.

The gene calls are TRBV10-3 and TRBJ1-1, with a tentative D call TRBD1 (6 bases). V was cut by 5 bases and J by 1 base, with 11 bases left in between. Per germline, CDR1 ENHRY and CDR2 SYGVKD. The CDR3 loop spans 14 amino acids. The CDR3 bases are TGTGCCATCAGTTCAGGGGATCCGAACACTGAAGCTTTCTTT. As protein: CAISSGDPNTEAFF.

This clonotype has more than one count but fewer than ten. V and J are TRBV7-9 and TRBJ2-1; D might be TRBD1 (5 bases). This CDR3 spans 15 amino acids. The V end was cut by 2 bases, the J end by 2 bases, with 10 bases between. Germline V gives CDR1 SEHNR, CDR2 FQNEAQ (reference sequence). The CDR3 is CASSLSDSPYNEQFF. The CDR3, as DNA: TGTGCCAGCAGCTTAAGTGACAGTCCCTACAATGAGCAGTTCTTC. Variable domain in full (rest from reference TRBV7-9 and TRBJ2-1): DTGVSQNPRHKITKRGQNVTFRCDPISEHNRLYWYRQTLGQGPEFLTYFQNEAQLEKSRLLSDRFSAERPKGSFSTLEIQRTEQGDSAMYLCASSLSDSPYNEQFFGPGTRLTVL.

In its sample, this clonotype was seen many times. The V gene is TRBV11-2, the J gene TRBJ2-3, with unresolved D. CDR1 is SGHAT and CDR2 is FQNNGV in the germline V gene. Trimming left V 1 base short and J 5 bases short, with 16 bases between. This CDR3 spans 16 amino acids. Written as DNA, the CDR3 is TGTGCCAGCAGCTTAGGATATAGGGTCAGCCGAGATACGCAGTATTTT. It specifies CASSLGYRVSRDTQYF.

The V call is TRBV7-9, the J call TRBJ2-3, with TRBD2 as a possible D gene (7 bases). CDR1 SEHNR and CDR2 FQNEAQ come from the germline V gene (reference sequence). V lost 2 bases to trimming and J lost 7 bases, with 19 bases between them. The CDR3 loop spans 16 amino acids. The CDR3 sequence: CASSLTVGGASHTQYF. The CDR3 DNA sequence: TGTGCCAGCAGCTTAACGGTTGGGGGGGCATCTCATACGCAGTATTTT.

Turning to this clonotype: Possible read error: a much larger clone is one base away. V gene TRBV6-2 or TRBV6-3 combines with J gene TRBJ2-7, with no clear D. V lost 10 bases and J 4 bases, leaving 11 bases between the germline ends. This CDR3 comprises 11 residues. The V gene's germline CDR1 is MNHEY and CDR2 SVGEGT. CDR3 sequence: CATIDGYEQYF. Written as DNA, the CDR3 is TGTGCCACCATCGACGGATACGAGCAGTACTTC.